The T cell receptor beta chain under discussion was sequenced for a study of beta chain features in type 1 diabetes (dated by TCRdb to about 2018). Background on the whole study: No differences in mean age, gender distribution, total cell number or subset yield were found between patients and healthy donors. The study compared TCRB repertoires of sorted circulating CD4+ T cell subsets between recently diagnosed type 1 diabetes patients and matched healthy donors. Regulatory and stem cell-like memory subsets were obtained from only 8 patients and roughly 8 healthy donors, while naive and central memory subsets were obtained from all 30 or so donors. Across all samples, some 110,000,000 sorted cells were examined, and cell number per subset correlated strongly with RNA yield.

The investigation overall reported the following: In all four CD4+ subsets, TCRB CDR3 length was moderately but significantly shorter in type 1 diabetes patients. PCR may preferentially amplify shorter templates, but because patient and control samples were amplified and corrected together, any resulting skew would affect both groups equally. Because cDNA was sequenced instead of genomic DNA, highly expressing activated cells could be over-represented, though the groups showed no difference in activation or CD3 levels. Only small numbers of individuals were included in the HLA sub-analyses, which left unresolved whether HLA type had any influence on TCRB rearrangement. Naive, central memory and regulatory TCRB repertoires appeared to be more similar among patients than among healthy donors. Patients with type 1 diabetes made fewer insertions and deleted more nucleotides at VDJ recombination sites, implying thymic rearrangement abnormalities.

Each donor gave one peripheral blood draw, about 100 mL on average, collected into heparinised tubes. A BD FACSAria II and a panel including CD45RO, CCR7, CD25, CD127, CD95 and CD27 were used to sort naive, central memory, regulatory and stem cell-like memory CD4+ T cells. A purity above 95% was achieved for all sorted populations. PBMCs were separated immediately by Lymphoprep density gradient centrifugation and were stained directly, without being cultured. So that batch effects would be minimized, each experiment stained and sorted samples in pairs, pairing one healthy donor with one patient. Including the terminal cysteine and phenylalanine, the CDR3 comprises 14 residues. The CDR3 DNA has 42 bases and is translated from base 1. CDR1 and CDR2, looked up from the germline V gene, are SGHDN and FVKESK. V is reduced by 3 bases and J by 1 base, leaving a spacing of 10 bases between them. To note about this clone: Its binding antigen is unknown. No base quality information exists; no much larger clone differs at one position.

The entire isolated RNA was reverse transcribed using the High Capacity cDNA Reverse Transcription Kit, and thus expressed TCRB transcripts were sequenced. Deep immunoSEQ sequencing was applied to naive, central memory and regulatory T cell samples, giving an average of about 3.6 million total reads per sample. After sorted cells were lysed in RLT buffer, RNA was extracted with DNase-treated RNeasy Micro or Mini kits, with the choice depending on cell number. To prevent cross-contamination, every cell subset was processed on its own, while patient and healthy donor samples were processed together. The immunoSEQ multiplex PCR was used to amplify TCRB sequences from cDNA, yielding 87-bp fragments that span the CDR3 region. Sequencing of the amplicons was done on the Illumina HiSeq platform. Per the original workflow: PCR bias was corrected computationally using synthetic template baselines, and reads within Hamming distance 2 were collapsed, with unmergeable singletons discarded. By aligning reads against IMGT, V, D and J genes, CDR3 length, and insertions or deletions at six rearrangement sites were assigned. Clonotype counts were normalized to sorted cell number within each subset before computing true diversity and Gini coefficients with the tcR R package. Repertoire sharing was quantified using the overlap coefficient calculated on TCRB nucleotide sequences. As a proxy for the pre-selection repertoire, out-of-frame TCRB sequences from naive cells were analyzed. Held by TCRdb, this immuneACCESS table contains in-frame sequences only and omits some clones. Under half of the omission traces to an unresolved V gene where checked; the cause of the rest is unknown. V and J calls plus clone size are reproduced from that table; the DNA served to infer D and trimming. The sample table contains about 620,000 clones; only one count was recorded for around 15% of them. The leading ten clones occupy approximately 0.099% of the sample.

The sequenced material came from naive CD4+ T cells from blood. This sample's cell subset or site label indicates: true naive CD4+ T cells. The sequence derives from a man aged 18 to 35 in good health. The chain was built from TRBV14 and TRBJ2-7; the D segment could be TRBD1, given 5 matching bases. For the CDR3, the sequence is CASSQPGKSYEQYF. The nucleotides read TGTGCCAGCAGCCAGCCAGGGAAGTCCTACGAGCAGTACTTC.